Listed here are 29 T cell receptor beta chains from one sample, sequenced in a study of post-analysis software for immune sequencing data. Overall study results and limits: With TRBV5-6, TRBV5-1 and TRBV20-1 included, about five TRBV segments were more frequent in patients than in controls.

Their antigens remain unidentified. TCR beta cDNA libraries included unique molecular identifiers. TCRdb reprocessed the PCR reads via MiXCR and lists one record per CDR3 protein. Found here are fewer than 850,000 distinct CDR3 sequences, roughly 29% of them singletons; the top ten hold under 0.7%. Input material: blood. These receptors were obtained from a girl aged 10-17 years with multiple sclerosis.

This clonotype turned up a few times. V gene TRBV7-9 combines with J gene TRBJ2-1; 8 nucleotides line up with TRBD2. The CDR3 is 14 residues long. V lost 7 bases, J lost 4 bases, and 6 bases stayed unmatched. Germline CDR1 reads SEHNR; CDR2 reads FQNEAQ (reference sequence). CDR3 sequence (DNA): TGTGCCAGCACCCGCACTAGCGGTTACAATGAGCAGTTCTTC. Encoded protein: CASTRTSGYNEQFF. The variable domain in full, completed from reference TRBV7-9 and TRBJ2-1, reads DTGVSQNPRHKITKRGQNVTFRCDPISEHNRLYWYRQTLGQGPEFLTYFQNEAQLEKSRLLSDRFSAERPKGSFSTLEIQRTEQGDSAMYLCASTRTSGYNEQFFGPGTRLTVL.

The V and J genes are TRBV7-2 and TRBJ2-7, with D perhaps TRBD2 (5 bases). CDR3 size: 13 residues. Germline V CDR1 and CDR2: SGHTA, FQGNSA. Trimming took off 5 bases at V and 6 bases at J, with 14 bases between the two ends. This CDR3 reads CASSQQRAGEQYF. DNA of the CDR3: TGTGCCAGCAGCCAACAGAGGGCCGGCGAGCAGTACTTC.

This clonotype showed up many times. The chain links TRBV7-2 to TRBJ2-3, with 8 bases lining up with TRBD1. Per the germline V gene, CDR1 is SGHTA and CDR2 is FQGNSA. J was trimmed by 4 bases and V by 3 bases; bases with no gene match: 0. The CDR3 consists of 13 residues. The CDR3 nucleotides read TGTGCCAGCAGCTTGACAGGGGCAGATACGCAGTATTTT. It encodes CASSLTGADTQYF.

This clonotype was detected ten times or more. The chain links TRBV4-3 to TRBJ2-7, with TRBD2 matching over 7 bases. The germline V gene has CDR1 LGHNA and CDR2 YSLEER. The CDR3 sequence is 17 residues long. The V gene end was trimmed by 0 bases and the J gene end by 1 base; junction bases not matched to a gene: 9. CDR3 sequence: CASSQDRGASGSYEQYF. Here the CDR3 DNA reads TGCGCCAGCAGCCAAGATAGAGGGGCTAGCGGATCCTACGAGCAGTACTTC.

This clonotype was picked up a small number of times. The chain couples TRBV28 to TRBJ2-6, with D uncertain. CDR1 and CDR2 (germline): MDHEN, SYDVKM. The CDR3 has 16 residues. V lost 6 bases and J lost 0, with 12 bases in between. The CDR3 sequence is CASRGRRSSGANVLTF. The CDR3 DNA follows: TGTGCCAGCAGGGGCCGTAGGAGCTCTGGGGCCAACGTCCTGACTTTC.

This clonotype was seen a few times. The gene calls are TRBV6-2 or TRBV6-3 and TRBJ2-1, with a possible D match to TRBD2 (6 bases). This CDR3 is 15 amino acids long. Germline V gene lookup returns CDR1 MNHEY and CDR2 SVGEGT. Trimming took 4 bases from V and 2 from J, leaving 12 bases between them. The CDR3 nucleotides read TGTGCCAGCAGTTCCCCCGGGACTCCCTACAATGAGCAGTTCTTC. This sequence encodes CASSSPGTPYNEQFF.

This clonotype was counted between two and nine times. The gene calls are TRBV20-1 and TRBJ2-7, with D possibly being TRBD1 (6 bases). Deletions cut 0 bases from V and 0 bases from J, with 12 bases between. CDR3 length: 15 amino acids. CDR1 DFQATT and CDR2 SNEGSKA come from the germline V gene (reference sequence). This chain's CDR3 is CSARDPRDNSYEQYF. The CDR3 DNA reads TGCAGTGCTAGAGATCCTCGGGACAACTCCTACGAGCAGTACTTC.

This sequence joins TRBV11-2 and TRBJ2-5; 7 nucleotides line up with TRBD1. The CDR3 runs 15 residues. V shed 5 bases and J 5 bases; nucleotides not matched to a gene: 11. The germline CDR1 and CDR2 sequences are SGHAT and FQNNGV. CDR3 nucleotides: TGTGCCAGCAGCCCGGGACAGCTCGGGCGGGAGACCCAGTACTTC. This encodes CASSPGQLGRETQYF.

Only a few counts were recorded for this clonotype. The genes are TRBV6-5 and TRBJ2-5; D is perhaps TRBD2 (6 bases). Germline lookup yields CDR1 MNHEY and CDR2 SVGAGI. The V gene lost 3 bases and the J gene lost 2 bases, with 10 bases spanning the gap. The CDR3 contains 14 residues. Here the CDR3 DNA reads TGTGCCAGCAGTTATAGCGGTCCGCAAGAGACCCAGTACTTC. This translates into CASSYSGPQETQYF.

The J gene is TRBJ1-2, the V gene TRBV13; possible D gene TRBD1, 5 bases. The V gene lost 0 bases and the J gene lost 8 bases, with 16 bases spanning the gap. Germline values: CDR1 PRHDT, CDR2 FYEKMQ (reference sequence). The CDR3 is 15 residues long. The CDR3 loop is CASSLGRGARGGYTF. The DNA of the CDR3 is TGTGCCAGCAGCTTAGGGCGCGGCGCTAGGGGCGGCTACACCTTC.

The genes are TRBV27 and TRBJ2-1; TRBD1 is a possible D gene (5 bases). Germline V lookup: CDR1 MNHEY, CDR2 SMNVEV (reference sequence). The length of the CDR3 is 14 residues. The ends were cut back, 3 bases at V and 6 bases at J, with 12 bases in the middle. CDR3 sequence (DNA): TGTGCCAGCAGTTTGGGGCAAAGGGTCAATGAGCAGTTCTTC. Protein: CASSLGQRVNEQFF.

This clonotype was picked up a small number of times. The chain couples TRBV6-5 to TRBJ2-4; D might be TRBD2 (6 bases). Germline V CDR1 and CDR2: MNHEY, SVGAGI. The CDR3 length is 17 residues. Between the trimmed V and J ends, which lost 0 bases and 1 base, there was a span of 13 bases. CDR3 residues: CASSYSAWAGAKNIQYF. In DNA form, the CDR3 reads TGTGCCAGCAGTTACTCAGCATGGGCGGGGGCCAAAAACATTCAGTACTTC.

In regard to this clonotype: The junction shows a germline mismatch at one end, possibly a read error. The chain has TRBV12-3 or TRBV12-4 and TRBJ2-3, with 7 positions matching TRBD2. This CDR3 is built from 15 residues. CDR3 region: CASGERGGVPDAQYF. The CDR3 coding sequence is TGTGCCAGCGGTGAGAGGGGAGGGGTCCCAGATGCGCAGTATTTT.

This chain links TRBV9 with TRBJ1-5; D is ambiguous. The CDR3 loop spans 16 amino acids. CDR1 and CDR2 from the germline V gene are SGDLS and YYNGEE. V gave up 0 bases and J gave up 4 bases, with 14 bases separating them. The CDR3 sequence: CASSVAEARGNQPQHF. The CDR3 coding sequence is TGTGCCAGCAGCGTAGCGGAGGCGCGTGGGAATCAGCCCCAGCATTTT.

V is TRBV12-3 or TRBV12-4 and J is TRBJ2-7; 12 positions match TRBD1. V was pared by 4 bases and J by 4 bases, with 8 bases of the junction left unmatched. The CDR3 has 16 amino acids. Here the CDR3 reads CASSYLPGQGAYEQYF. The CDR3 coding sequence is TGTGCCAGCAGTTATCTTCCGGGACAGGGGGCTTACGAGCAGTACTTC.

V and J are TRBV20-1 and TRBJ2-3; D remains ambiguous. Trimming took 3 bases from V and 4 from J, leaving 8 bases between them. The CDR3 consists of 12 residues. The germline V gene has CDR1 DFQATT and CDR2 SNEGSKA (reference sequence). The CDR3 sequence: CSASLGADTQYF. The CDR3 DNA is TGCAGTGCTAGTCTCGGCGCAGATACGCAGTATTTT.

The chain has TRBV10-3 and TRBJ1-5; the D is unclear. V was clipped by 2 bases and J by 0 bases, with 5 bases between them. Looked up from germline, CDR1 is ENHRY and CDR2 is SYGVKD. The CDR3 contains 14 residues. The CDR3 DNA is TGTGCCATCAGTGAGGGGGATAGCAATCAGCCCCAGCATTTT. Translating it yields CAISEGDSNQPQHF.

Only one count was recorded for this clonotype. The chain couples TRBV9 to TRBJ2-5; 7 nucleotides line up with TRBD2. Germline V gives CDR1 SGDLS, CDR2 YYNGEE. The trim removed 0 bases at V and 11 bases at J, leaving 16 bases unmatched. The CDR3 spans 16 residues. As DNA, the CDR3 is TGTGCCAGCAGCGTAGGGTCAAGCGGGATAACGAATGAGCAGTACTTC. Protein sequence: CASSVGSSGITNEQYF.

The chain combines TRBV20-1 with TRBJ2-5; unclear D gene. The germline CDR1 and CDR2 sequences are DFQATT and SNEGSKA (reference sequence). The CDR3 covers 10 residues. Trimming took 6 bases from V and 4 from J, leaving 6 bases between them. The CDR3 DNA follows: TGCAGTGCCAGGACAGAGACCCAGTACTTC. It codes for CSARTETQYF.

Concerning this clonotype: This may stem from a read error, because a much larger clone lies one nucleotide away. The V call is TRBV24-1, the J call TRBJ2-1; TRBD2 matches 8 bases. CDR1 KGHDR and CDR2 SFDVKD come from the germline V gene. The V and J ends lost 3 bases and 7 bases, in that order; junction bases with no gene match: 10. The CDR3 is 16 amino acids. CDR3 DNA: TGTGCCACCAGTGATCCCCCAGCGGGAGTGGAAAATGAGCAGTTCTTC. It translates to CATSDPPAGVENEQFF.

CDR3 bases: TGCGCCAGCAGCGGCGGACTTATCGGTGATACGCAGTATTTT. Its protein product is CASSGGLIGDTQYF. The V and J genes are TRBV5-1 and TRBJ2-3; D might be TRBD2 (5 bases). CDR1 is SGHRS and CDR2 is YFSETQ in the germline V gene. This CDR3 contains 14 residues. Trimming pared 4 bases from V and 6 bases from J, leaving 15 bases between. The entire variable domain, with the rest obtained from reference TRBV5-1 and TRBJ2-3, is as follows: KAGVTQTPRYLIKTRGQQVTLSCSPISGHRSVSWYQQTPGQGLQFLFEYFSETQRNKGNFPGRFSGRQFSNSRSEMNVSTLELGDSALYLCASSGGLIGDTQYFGPGTRLTVL.

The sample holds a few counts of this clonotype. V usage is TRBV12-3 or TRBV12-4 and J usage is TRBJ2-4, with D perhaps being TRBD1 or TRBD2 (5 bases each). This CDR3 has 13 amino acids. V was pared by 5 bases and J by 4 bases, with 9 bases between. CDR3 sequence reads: CASSRDGKNIQYF. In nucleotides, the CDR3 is TGTGCCAGCAGTCGGGACGGGAAAAACATTCAGTACTTC.

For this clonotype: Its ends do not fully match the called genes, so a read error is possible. The CDR3 loop is CDSSPTSLAIRYNEQFF. The CDR3 DNA follows: TGTGACAGCAGTCCGACTTCACTAGCGATAAGGTACAATGAGCAGTTCTTC. The chain employs TRBV27 and TRBJ2-1; 7 bases fit TRBD2. Germline-derived CDR1 and CDR2 are MNHEY and SMNVEV (reference sequence). This CDR3 is built from 17 residues.

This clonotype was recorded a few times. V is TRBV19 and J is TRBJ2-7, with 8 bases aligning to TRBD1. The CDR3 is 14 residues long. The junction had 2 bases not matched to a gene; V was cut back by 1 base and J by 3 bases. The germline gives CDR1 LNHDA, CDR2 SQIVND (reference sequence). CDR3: CASSIATGVYEQYF. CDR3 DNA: TGTGCCAGTAGTATAGCGACAGGGGTCTACGAGCAGTACTTC.

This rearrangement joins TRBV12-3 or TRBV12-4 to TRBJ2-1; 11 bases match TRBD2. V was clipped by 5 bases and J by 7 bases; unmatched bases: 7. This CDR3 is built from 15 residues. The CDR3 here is CASSISGGDLNEQFF. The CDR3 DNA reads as TGTGCCAGCAGTATTAGCGGGGGGGACCTAAATGAGCAGTTCTTC.

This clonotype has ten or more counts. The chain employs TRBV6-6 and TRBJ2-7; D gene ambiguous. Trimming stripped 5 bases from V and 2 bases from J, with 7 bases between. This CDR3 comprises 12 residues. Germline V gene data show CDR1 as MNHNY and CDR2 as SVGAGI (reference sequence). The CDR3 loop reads CASSQLAYEQYF. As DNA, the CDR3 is TGTGCCAGCAGTCAGCTCGCCTACGAGCAGTACTTC.

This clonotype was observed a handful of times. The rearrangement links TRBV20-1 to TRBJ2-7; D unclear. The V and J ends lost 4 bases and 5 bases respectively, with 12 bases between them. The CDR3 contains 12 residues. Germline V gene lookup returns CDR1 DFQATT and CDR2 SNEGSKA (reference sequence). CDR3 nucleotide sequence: TGCAGTGCTATCATAAGGGCCCACGAGCAGTACTTC. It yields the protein CSAIIRAHEQYF.

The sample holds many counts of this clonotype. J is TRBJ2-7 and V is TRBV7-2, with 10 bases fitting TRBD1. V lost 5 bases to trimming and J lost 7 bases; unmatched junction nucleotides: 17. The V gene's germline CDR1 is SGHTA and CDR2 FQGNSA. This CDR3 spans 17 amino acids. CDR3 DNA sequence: TGTGCCAGCAGCCCCGGACAGGGGGAGGGATCCGCTAGGGAGCAGTACTTC. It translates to CASSPGQGEGSAREQYF.

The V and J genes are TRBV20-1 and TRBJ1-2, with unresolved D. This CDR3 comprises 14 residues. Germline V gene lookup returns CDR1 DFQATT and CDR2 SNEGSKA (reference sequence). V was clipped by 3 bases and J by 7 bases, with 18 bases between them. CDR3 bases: TGCAGTGCTAGTAAGGCCCCTGACTTCCTTGGCTACACCTTC. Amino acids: CSASKAPDFLGYTF.